Each of the 29 T cell receptor beta chains below was sequenced from the same sample in a study of PD-L1 blockade in urothelial cancer. Clones were read by immunoSEQ multiplex PCR, and TCRdb kept only the in-frame ones, dropping some. The repertoire holds tens of thousands of clones, 80% to 95% seen once, with about 11% in the top ten. Sample time point: pretreatment peripheral blood. The sample consisted of PBMCs, taken around atezolizumab (anti-PD-L1) treatment. The receptor set was obtained from a woman aged 60 to 75 with urothelial cancer.

This clone was counted a few times. This chain connects TRBV18 to TRBJ1-1; unclear D gene. CDR3 length: 18 residues. Trimming took 3 bases from V and 1 from J, leaving 21 bases between them. Germline assignment: CDR1 KGHSH and CDR2 LQKENI. CDR3 DNA: TGTGCCAGCTCACCTTCTGCTAGTAACCTAACCCCGAACACTGAAGCTTTCTTT. Protein sequence: CASSPSASNLTPNTEAFF.

The chain links TRBV27 to TRBJ1-3; TRBD1 matches 7 bases. The CDR3 is 14 residues long. Germline lookup yields CDR1 MNHEY and CDR2 SMNVEV (reference sequence). V dropped 6 bases and J dropped 1; count of bases not matched to a gene: 3. The CDR3 protein is CASSFRGSGNTIYF. CDR3 nucleotide sequence: TGTGCCAGCAGCTTCAGGGGGTCTGGAAACACCATATATTTT.

V gene TRBV10-1 combines with J gene TRBJ1-1; a possible D gene is TRBD1 (6 bases). Between the trimmed V and J ends, which lost 4 bases and 4 bases, there was a span of 13 bases. Germline assignment: CDR1 WNHNN and CDR2 SYGVQD (reference sequence). This CDR3 is built from 14 residues. The CDR3 protein is CASSGGQGSTEAFF. The DNA of the CDR3 is TGCGCCAGCAGTGGGGGCCAGGGGAGCACTGAAGCTTTCTTT.

This clone was observed a handful of times. The chain couples TRBV5-1 to TRBJ1-2, with a possible D match to TRBD1 (6 bases). Trimming left V 2 bases short and J 3 bases short, with 14 bases between. Germline CDR1 is SGHRS and CDR2 is YFSETQ. The CDR3 totals 15 residues. CDR3 residues: CASSFGPSGDYGYTF. The DNA for the CDR3 is TGCGCCAGCAGCTTCGGGCCCTCAGGGGACTATGGCTACACCTTC.

This clone was seen once. CDR3 loop: CASSRSRQGAHTTDTQYF. The CDR3 nucleotides read TGTGCCAGTAGTAGGAGTCGACAGGGGGCCCATACCACAGATACGCAGTATTTT. V usage is TRBV19 and J usage is TRBJ2-3; 10 nucleotides line up with TRBD1. From germline, CDR1 is LNHDA and CDR2 SQIVND (reference sequence). This CDR3 comprises 18 residues. Trimming took 4 bases from V and 2 from J; bases not matched to a gene: 12.

The J gene is TRBJ2-7, the V gene TRBV6-1, with 14 nucleotides matching TRBD2. This CDR3 is 16 amino acids long. Germline V lookup: CDR1 MNHNS, CDR2 SASEGT. J was trimmed by 4 bases and V by 0 bases; bases with no gene match: 2. In DNA, the CDR3 is TGTGCCAGCAGTGAAGCGACTAGCGGGAGGGGATACGAGCAGTACTTC. Its translation is CASSEATSGRGYEQYF.

This sequence joins TRBV7-3 and TRBJ2-7; 7 bases line up with TRBD2. Germline V gene sequence: CDR1 SGHTA, CDR2 FQGTGA. The CDR3 is 13 residues long. The J segment lost 4 bases and the V segment lost 5 bases, leaving 5 bases of the junction unmatched. In nucleotides, the CDR3 is TGTGCCAGCAGCCCCGGACTAGGGTACGAGCAGTACTTC. This codes for CASSPGLGYEQYF.

This chain joins TRBV6-5 and TRBJ1-2; the D gene is possibly TRBD1 (6 bases). Germline CDR1 and CDR2: MNHEY and SVGAGI. The CDR3 totals 15 residues. V was trimmed by 4 bases and J by 0 bases, leaving 12 bases between them. For the CDR3, the DNA is TGTGCCAGCAGTTTACAGGGTCAAGCTAACTATGGCTACACCTTC. Protein: CASSLQGQANYGYTF.

The rearrangement joins TRBV7-2 to TRBJ2-1, with TRBD2 as a possible D gene (6 bases). Germline V CDR1 and CDR2: SGHTA, FQGNSA. V gave up 0 bases and J gave up 4 bases, with 22 bases separating them. This CDR3 is built from 19 residues. The CDR3 DNA reads TGTGCCAGCAGCTTAGCGCTTAGTCGTCGGGGGAGGAGATACAATGAGCAGTTCTTC. It specifies CASSLALSRRGRRYNEQFF.

In this sample, this clone turned up once. The chain couples TRBV2 to TRBJ2-5; possibly TRBD1 for D (6 bases). The CDR3 loop spans 13 amino acids. The V and J ends lost 8 bases and 2 bases respectively, with 12 bases between them. The germline V gene has CDR1 SNHLY and CDR2 FYNNEI. CDR3 residues: CASRRTAQETQYF. The CDR3 region has the DNA TGTGCCAGCCGAAGGACAGCTCAAGAGACCCAGTACTTC.

The chain employs TRBV7-9 and TRBJ2-7; 7 positions match TRBD1. V was pared by 5 bases and J by 6 bases, with 10 bases of the junction left unmatched. There are 14 residues in the CDR3. Germline V gene sequence: CDR1 SEHNR, CDR2 FQNEAQ (reference sequence). CDR3 protein: CASSLNRGEGEQYF. CDR3 in DNA: TGTGCCAGCAGCCTCAACAGGGGCGAGGGCGAGCAGTACTTC.

This chain joins TRBV18 and TRBJ1-2; TRBD1 matches 7 bases. The CDR3 totals 13 residues. V lost 4 bases, J lost 2 bases, and 1 base stayed unmatched. Germline-derived CDR1 and CDR2 are KGHSH and LQKENI. CDR3 DNA sequence: TGTGCCAGCTCACGGGGACAGAACTATGGCTACACCTTC. It specifies CASSRGQNYGYTF.

The chain couples TRBV5-1 to TRBJ2-1; 8 bases map to TRBD2. The CDR3 covers 17 residues. The V gene's germline CDR1 is SGHRS and CDR2 YFSETQ. V trimming: 0 bases; J trimming: 4 bases; junction bases outside the gene matches: 9. The DNA for the CDR3 is TGCGCCAGCAGCTTGGGGTGGATAGCGGGAATATACAATGAGCAGTTCTTC. Encoded protein: CASSLGWIAGIYNEQFF.

DNA of the CDR3: TGTGCCAGCAGCCGCGTAGGGACAGCGGCAAGCAATCAGCCCCAGCATTTT. It translates to CASSRVGTAASNQPQHF. The rearrangement uses TRBV7-9 and TRBJ1-5; 7 bases line up with TRBD1. The ends lost 5 bases at V and 1 base at J; junction bases unmatched: 11. CDR1 is SEHNR, CDR2 FQNEAQ, per germline (reference sequence). The CDR3 is 17 residues long. The full variable domain, rest sourced from reference TRBV7-9 and TRBJ1-5, is DTGVSQNPRHKITKRGQNVTFRCDPISEHNRLYWYRQTLGQGPEFLTYFQNEAQLEKSRLLSDRFSAERPKGSFSTLEIQRTEQGDSAMYLCASSRVGTAASNQPQHFGDGTRLSIL.

V is TRBV28 and J is TRBJ2-7, with 7 bases aligning to TRBD1. The CDR3 is 15 residues long. V shed 8 bases and J 0 bases; nucleotides not matched to a gene: 10. Germline CDR1 reads MDHEN; CDR2 reads SYDVKM. CDR3 protein: CASRVGGKSSYEQYF. In nucleotides, the CDR3 is TGTGCCAGCCGAGTAGGGGGCAAGAGCTCCTACGAGCAGTACTTC.

This chain joins TRBV19 and TRBJ2-3, with 14 bases aligning to TRBD2. From germline, CDR1 is LNHDA and CDR2 SQIVND (reference sequence). The junction had 4 bases not matched to a gene; V was cut back by 3 bases and J by 8 bases. CDR3 length: 15 amino acids. The CDR3: CASSMGLAGALTQYF. The CDR3, as DNA: TGTGCCAGTAGTATGGGACTAGCGGGAGCCCTTACGCAGTATTTT. Complete variable domain (other parts from reference TRBV19 and TRBJ2-3): DGGITQSPKYLFRKEGQNVTLSCEQNLNHDAMYWYRQDPGQGLRLIYYSQIVNDFQKGDIAEGYSVSREKKESFPLTVTSAQKNPTAFYLCASSMGLAGALTQYFGPGTRLTVL.

This sequence joins TRBV18 and TRBJ2-7; D is ambiguous. The germline V gene encodes CDR1 KGHSH and CDR2 LQKENI. This CDR3 is built from 14 residues. Trimming shortened V by 3 bases and J by 0 bases, and 9 bases separated the two germline ends. CDR3 protein: CASSPLPNSYEQYF. The CDR3 DNA is TGTGCCAGCTCACCCCTACCGAACTCCTACGAGCAGTACTTC.

This rearrangement joins TRBV28 to TRBJ2-7, with TRBD2 identical over 8 bases. Germline-derived CDR1 and CDR2 are MDHEN and SYDVKM. V shed 1 base, J shed 3 bases, and the junction held 5 bases outside the gene matches. This CDR3 comprises 15 residues. CDR3 residues: CASSLSGTRGYEQYF. CDR3 bases: TGTGCCAGCAGTTTATCCGGGACTAGGGGCTACGAGCAGTACTTC.

J is TRBJ1-4 and V is TRBV5-4; TRBD1 might be the D (6 bases). V lost 0 bases, J lost 9 bases, and 18 bases lay in between. The CDR3 is made up of 16 amino acids. The germline V gene encodes CDR1 SGHNT and CDR2 YYREEE (reference sequence). Written as DNA, the CDR3 is TGTGCCAGCAGCTTGGGGGCAGGCGGGGGCGGGAAAAAACTGTTTTTT. Translated: CASSLGAGGGGKKLFF.

The chain carries TRBV7-2 and TRBJ2-5; perhaps TRBD1 as D (5 bases). Trimming shortened V by 5 bases and J by 3 bases, and 16 bases separated the two germline ends. The CDR3 has 15 amino acids. Looked up from germline, CDR1 is SGHTA and CDR2 is FQGNSA. The CDR3 reads CASSDVGLSEETQYF. The CDR3 DNA reads TGTGCCAGCAGCGACGTGGGGCTATCCGAAGAGACCCAGTACTTC.

V gene TRBV6-4 combines with J gene TRBJ2-5; 7 nucleotides align to TRBD2. V trimming: 4 bases; J trimming: 5 bases; junction bases outside the gene matches: 4. Germline V CDR1 and CDR2: MRHNA, SNTAGT. The CDR3 consists of 13 residues. The CDR3: CASSVQAGETQYF. The CDR3 coding sequence is TGTGCCAGCAGTGTTCAAGCGGGGGAGACCCAGTACTTC.

The chain links TRBV28 to TRBJ1-4; TRBD1 aligns across 9 bases. In germline, CDR1 is MDHEN, CDR2 SYDVKM. V was pared by 8 bases and J by 0 bases, with 4 bases of the junction left unmatched. The CDR3 covers 15 residues. The DNA of the CDR3 is TGTGCCAGCGGGACAGGGAGTGCAACTAATGAAAAACTGTTTTTT. Protein product: CASGTGSATNEKLFF.

The CDR3 loop reads CSVGSDRGRYNEQFF. The CDR3 region has the DNA TGCAGCGTTGGATCGGACAGGGGGAGATACAATGAGCAGTTCTTC. The genes are TRBV29-1 and TRBJ2-1; 10 bases are shared with TRBD1. Per the germline V gene, CDR1 is SQVTM and CDR2 is ANQGSEA. The CDR3 spans 15 residues. V trimming: 4 bases; J trimming: 4 bases; junction bases outside the gene matches: 7.

Comments on this clone: An end of the junction does not agree with germline; a read error may underlie this. The chain carries TRBV6-1 and TRBJ1-2; D uncertain. The CDR3 runs 14 residues. Germline V gives CDR1 MNHNS, CDR2 SASEGT. CDR3 coding DNA: TGTGTCAGCAGTTATGGCCCATTAAGCTATGGCTACACCTTC. Amino acid sequence: CVSSYGPLSYGYTF.

This chain joins TRBV27 and TRBJ2-1, with a possible D match to TRBD1 (5 bases). Trimming stripped 2 bases from V and 7 bases from J, with 6 bases between. This CDR3 region has 12 residues. Germline lookup yields CDR1 MNHEY and CDR2 SMNVEV (reference sequence). In DNA, the CDR3 is TGTGCCAGCAGTTTAGGGGCGAATGAGCAGTTCTTC. The encoded protein is CASSLGANEQFF.

The V call is TRBV5-1, the J call TRBJ2-7; tentative D call: TRBD1 (7 bases). Trimming stripped 5 bases from V and 5 bases from J, with 11 bases between. Germline CDR1 is SGHRS and CDR2 is YFSETQ. The CDR3 extends over 12 amino acids. CDR3 in DNA: TGCGCCAGCAGTACAGGGGAGGACGAGCAGTACTTC. Translation: CASSTGEDEQYF.

The chain has TRBV19 and TRBJ2-7; 13 nucleotides line up with TRBD2. This CDR3 spans 16 amino acids. The germline CDR1 and CDR2 sequences are LNHDA and SQIVND (reference sequence). With 3 bases clipped from V and 5 bases from J, the junction kept 7 bases outside the gene matches. CDR3 residues: CASSIPGGTSGNEQYF. As DNA, the CDR3 is TGTGCCAGTAGTATTCCAGGCGGGACTAGCGGGAACGAGCAGTACTTC.

V and J are TRBV18 and TRBJ2-1; 7 nucleotides line up with TRBD2. This CDR3 has 17 residues. The V gene's germline CDR1 is KGHSH and CDR2 LQKENI. J gave up 7 bases and V 0 bases, and 12 bases lay outside the gene matches. As DNA, the CDR3 is TGTGCCAGCTCACCACCGTATGGCGGGAGTATTGGAAATGAGCAGTTCTTC. Protein sequence: CASSPPYGGSIGNEQFF.

This sequence joins TRBV19 and TRBJ1-5; TRBD1 might be the D (5 bases). V lost 3 bases, J lost 4 bases, and 10 bases lay in between. The CDR3 has 14 amino acids. The germline CDR1 and CDR2 sequences are LNHDA and SQIVND (reference sequence). Here the CDR3 DNA reads TGTGCCAGTAGTATTGACCCAGGGAATCAGCCCCAGCATTTT. Its translation is CASSIDPGNQPQHF.